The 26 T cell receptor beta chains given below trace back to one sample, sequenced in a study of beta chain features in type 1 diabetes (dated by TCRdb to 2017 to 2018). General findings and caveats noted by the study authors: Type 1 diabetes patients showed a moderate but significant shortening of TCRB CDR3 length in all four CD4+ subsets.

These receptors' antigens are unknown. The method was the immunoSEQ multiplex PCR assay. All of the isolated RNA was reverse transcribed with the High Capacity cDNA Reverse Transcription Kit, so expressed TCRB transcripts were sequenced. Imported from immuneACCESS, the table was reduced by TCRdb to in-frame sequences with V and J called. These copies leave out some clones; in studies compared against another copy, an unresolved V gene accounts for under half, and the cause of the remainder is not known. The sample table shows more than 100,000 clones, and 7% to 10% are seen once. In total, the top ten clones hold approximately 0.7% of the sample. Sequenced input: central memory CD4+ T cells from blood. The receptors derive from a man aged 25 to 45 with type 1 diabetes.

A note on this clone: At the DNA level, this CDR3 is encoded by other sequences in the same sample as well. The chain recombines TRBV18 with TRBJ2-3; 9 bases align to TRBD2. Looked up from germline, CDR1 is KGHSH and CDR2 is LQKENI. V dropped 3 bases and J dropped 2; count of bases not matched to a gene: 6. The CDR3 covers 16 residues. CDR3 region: CASSPLGGGDTDTQYF. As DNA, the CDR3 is TGTGCCAGCTCACCTCTCGGCGGGGGGGACACAGATACGCAGTATTTT.

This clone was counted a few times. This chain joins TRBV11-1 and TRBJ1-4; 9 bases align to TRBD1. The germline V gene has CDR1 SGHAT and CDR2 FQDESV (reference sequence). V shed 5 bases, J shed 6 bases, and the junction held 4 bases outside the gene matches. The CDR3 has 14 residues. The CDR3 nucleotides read TGTGCCAGCAGCCGGACAGGGGAGGATGAAAAACTGTTTTTT. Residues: CASSRTGEDEKLFF. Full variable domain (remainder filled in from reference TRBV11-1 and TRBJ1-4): EAEVAQSPRYKITEKSQAVAFWCDPISGHATLYWYRQILGQGPELLVQFQDESVVDDSQLPKDRFSAERLKGVDSTLKIQPAELGDSAMYLCASSRTGEDEKLFFGSGTQLSVL.

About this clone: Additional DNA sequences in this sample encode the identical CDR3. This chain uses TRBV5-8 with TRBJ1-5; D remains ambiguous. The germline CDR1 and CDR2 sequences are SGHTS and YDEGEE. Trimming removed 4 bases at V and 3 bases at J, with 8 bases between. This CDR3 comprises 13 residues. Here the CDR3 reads CASSRLINQPQHF. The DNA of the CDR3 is TGTGCCAGCAGCCGACTGATCAATCAGCCCCAGCATTTT.

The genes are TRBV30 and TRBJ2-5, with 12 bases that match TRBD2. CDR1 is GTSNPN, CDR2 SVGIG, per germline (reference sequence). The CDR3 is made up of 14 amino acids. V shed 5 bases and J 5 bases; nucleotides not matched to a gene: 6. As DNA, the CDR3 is TGTGCCTGGTCTCGGACTAGCGGGGCGGAGACCCAGTACTTC. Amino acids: CAWSRTSGAETQYF. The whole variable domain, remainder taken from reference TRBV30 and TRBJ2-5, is SQTIHQWPATLVQPVGSPLSLECTVEGTSNPNLYWYRQAAGRGLQLLFYSVGIGQISSEVPQNLSASRPQDRQFILSSKKLLLSDSGFYLCAWSRTSGAETQYFGPGTRLLVL.

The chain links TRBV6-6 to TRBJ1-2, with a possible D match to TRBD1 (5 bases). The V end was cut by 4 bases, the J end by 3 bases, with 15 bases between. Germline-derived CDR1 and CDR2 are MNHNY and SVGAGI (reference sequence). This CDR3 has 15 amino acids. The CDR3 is CASSFPTRGDYGYTF. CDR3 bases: TGTGCCAGCAGTTTCCCGACCCGGGGGGACTATGGCTACACCTTC.

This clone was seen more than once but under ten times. CDR3 in DNA: TGTGCCAGCAGCCCAACGGGGGGAAACACTGAAGCTTTCTTT. This sequence encodes CASSPTGGNTEAFF. The V call is TRBV7-9, the J call TRBJ1-1, with D perhaps TRBD1 (5 bases). Between the trimmed V and J ends, which lost 5 bases and 2 bases, there was a span of 12 bases. Looked up from germline, CDR1 is SEHNR and CDR2 is FQNEAQ (reference sequence). The CDR3 is 14 residues long.

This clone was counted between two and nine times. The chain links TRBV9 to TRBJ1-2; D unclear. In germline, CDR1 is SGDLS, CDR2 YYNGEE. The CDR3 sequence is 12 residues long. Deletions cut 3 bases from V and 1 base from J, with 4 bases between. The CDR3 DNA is TGTGCCAGCAGCGGAGTTAACTATGGCTACACCTTC. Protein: CASSGVNYGYTF. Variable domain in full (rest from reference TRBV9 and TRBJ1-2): DSGVTQTPKHLITATGQRVTLRCSPRSGDLSVYWYQQSLDQGLQFLIQYYNGEERAKGNILERFSAQQFPDLHSELNLSSLELGDSALYFCASSGVNYGYTFGSGTRLTVV.

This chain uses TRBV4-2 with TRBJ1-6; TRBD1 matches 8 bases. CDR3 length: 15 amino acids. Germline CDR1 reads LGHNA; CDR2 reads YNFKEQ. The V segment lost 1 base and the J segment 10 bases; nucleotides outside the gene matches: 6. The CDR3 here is CASSQGQGSESPLHF. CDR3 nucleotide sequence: TGTGCCAGCAGCCAAGGACAGGGGAGTGAATCACCCCTCCACTTT.

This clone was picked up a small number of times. CDR3 nucleotide sequence: TGTGCCTGGACCCGACGCTCGGGGTCCTACGAGCAGTACTTC. Translating gives CAWTRRSGSYEQYF. The chain has TRBV30 and TRBJ2-5; possible D gene TRBD2, 5 bases. The closer fit of TRBJ2-7 to the DNA end suggests the J call may be wrong. The CDR3 extends over 14 amino acids. Germline CDR1 GTSNPN, CDR2 SVGIG (reference sequence).

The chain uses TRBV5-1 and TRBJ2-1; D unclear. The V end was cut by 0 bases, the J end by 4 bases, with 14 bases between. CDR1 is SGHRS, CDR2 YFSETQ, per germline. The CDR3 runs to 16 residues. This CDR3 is CASSLALSAPYNEQFF. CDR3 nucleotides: TGCGCCAGCAGCTTGGCACTCAGCGCGCCTTACAATGAGCAGTTCTTC. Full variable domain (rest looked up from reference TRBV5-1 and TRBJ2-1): KAGVTQTPRYLIKTRGQQVTLSCSPISGHRSVSWYQQTPGQGLQFLFEYFSETQRNKGNFPGRFSGRQFSNSRSEMNVSTLELGDSALYLCASSLALSAPYNEQFFGPGTRLTVL.

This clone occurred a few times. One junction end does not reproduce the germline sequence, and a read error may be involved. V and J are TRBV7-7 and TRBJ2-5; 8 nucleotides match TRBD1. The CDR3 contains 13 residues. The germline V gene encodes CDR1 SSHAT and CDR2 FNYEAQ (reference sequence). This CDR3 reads CASSIRDRETQYF. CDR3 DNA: TGTGCTAGCAGCATCCGGGACAGGGAGACCCAGTACTTC.

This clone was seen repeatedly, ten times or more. The CDR3 here is CASSLLSGYTF. The CDR3, as DNA: TGTGCCAGCAGCCTCCTCTCTGGCTACACCTTC. The chain uses TRBV5-6 and TRBJ1-2, with D unclear. The V gene's germline CDR1 is SGHDT and CDR2 YYEEEE. The CDR3 length is 11 residues. The V gene lost 4 bases and the J gene lost 7 bases, with 8 bases spanning the gap.

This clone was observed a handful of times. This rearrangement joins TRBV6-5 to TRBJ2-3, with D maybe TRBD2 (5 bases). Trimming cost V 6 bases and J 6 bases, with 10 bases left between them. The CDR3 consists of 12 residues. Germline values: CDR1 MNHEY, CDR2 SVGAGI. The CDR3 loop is CASSHPGDTQYF. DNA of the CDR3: TGTGCCAGCAGCCACCCGGGGGATACGCAGTATTTT.

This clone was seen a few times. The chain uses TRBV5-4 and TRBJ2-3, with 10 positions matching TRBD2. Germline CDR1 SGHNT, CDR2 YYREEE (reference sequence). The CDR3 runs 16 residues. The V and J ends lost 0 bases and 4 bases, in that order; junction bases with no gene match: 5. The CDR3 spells CASSLGTLAGADTQYF. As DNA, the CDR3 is TGTGCCAGCAGCTTGGGAACGCTAGCGGGGGCAGATACGCAGTATTTT. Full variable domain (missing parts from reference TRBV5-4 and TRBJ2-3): ETGVTQSPTHLIKTRGQQVTLRCSSQSGHNTVSWYQQALGQGPQFIFQYYREEENGRGNFPPRFSGLQFPNYSSELNVNALELDDSALYLCASSLGTLAGADTQYFGPGTRLTVL.

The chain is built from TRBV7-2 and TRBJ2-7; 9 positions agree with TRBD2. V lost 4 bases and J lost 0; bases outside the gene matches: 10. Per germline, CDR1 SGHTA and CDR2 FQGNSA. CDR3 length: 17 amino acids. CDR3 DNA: TGTGCCAGCAGCTATAGGAATTCAGCGGGGGGCTCCTACGAGCAGTACTTC. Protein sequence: CASSYRNSAGGSYEQYF. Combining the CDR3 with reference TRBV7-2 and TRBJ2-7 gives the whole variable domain GAGVSQSPSNKVTEKGKDVELRCDPISGHTALYWYRQSLGQGLEFLIYFQGNSAPDKSGLPSDRFSAERTGGSVSTLTIQRTQQEDSAVYLCASSYRNSAGGSYEQYFGPGTRLTVT.

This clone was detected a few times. CDR3 amino acids: CASSLTGQAGTEAFF. DNA for the CDR3: TGTGCCAGCAGCTTGACCGGGCAGGCGGGCACTGAAGCTTTCTTT. The V call is TRBV5-5, the J call TRBJ1-1; no reliable D call. Germline V gene data show CDR1 as SGHKS and CDR2 as YYEKEE (reference sequence). The V end lost 1 base, the J end lost 4 bases, and 14 bases lay between the germline ends. This CDR3 comprises 15 residues.

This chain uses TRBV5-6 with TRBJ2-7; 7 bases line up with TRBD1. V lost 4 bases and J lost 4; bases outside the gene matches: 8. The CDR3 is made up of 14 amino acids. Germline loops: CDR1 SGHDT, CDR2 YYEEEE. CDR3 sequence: CASSPGGKSYEQYF. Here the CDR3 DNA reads TGTGCCAGCAGCCCAGGGGGTAAGTCGTACGAGCAGTACTTC.

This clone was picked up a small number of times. CDR3 amino acids: CASSLTDTQYF. CDR3 sequence (DNA): TGTGCCAGCAGCCTCACAGATACGCAGTATTTT. The rearrangement links TRBV7-9 to TRBJ2-3; D not resolved. The germline V gene has CDR1 SEHNR and CDR2 FQNEAQ (reference sequence). The CDR3 runs 11 residues. V shed 5 bases and J shed 2 bases, with 2 bases lying between them.

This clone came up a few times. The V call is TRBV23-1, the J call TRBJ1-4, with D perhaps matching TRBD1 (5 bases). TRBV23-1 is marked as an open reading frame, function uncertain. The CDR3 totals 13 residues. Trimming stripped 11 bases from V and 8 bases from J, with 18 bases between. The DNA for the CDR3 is TGCGCCCCCCAAGCGGGGGATCCCGAAAAACTGTTTTTT. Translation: CAPQAGDPEKLFF.

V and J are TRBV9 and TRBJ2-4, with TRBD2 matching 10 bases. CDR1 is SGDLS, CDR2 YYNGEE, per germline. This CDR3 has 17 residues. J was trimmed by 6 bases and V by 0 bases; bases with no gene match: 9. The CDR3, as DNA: TGTGCCAGCAGCGTAGTAGCTAGCGGGGGACCGGGAAACATTCAGTACTTC. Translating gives CASSVVASGGPGNIQYF.

CDR3 residues: CASSQADRPFSGNTIYF. The CDR3 DNA reads as TGCGCCAGCAGCCAAGCGGACAGGCCCTTCTCTGGAAACACCATATATTTT. The chain couples TRBV4-1 to TRBJ1-3; 7 nucleotides agree with TRBD1. Unmatched junction bases numbered 6, after V lost 1 base and J lost 0 bases. The CDR3 is 17 residues long. Germline-derived CDR1 and CDR2 are MGHRA and YSYEKL.

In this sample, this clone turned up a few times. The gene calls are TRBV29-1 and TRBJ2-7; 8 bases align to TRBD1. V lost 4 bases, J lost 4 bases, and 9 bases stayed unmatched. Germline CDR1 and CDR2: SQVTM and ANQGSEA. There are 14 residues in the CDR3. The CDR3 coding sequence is TGCAGCGTTGTAATGGACAGGGCCCAATACGAGCAGTACTTC. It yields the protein CSVVMDRAQYEQYF.

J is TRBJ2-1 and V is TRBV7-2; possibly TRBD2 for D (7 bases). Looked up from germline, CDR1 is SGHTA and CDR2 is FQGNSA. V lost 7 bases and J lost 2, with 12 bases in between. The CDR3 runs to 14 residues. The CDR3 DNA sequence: TGTGCCAGCACGGCGGGGGCCGCCTACAATGAGCAGTTCTTC. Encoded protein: CASTAGAAYNEQFF. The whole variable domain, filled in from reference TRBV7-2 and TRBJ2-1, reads GAGVSQSPSNKVTEKGKDVELRCDPISGHTALYWYRQSLGQGLEFLIYFQGNSAPDKSGLPSDRFSAERTGGSVSTLTIQRTQQEDSAVYLCASTAGAAYNEQFFGPGTRLTVL.

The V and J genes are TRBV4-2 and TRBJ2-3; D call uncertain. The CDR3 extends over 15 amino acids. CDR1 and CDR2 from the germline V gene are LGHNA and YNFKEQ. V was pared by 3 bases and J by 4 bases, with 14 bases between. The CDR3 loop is CASSQSSVAADTQYF. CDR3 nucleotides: TGTGCCAGCAGCCAGAGCTCCGTGGCGGCAGATACGCAGTATTTT.

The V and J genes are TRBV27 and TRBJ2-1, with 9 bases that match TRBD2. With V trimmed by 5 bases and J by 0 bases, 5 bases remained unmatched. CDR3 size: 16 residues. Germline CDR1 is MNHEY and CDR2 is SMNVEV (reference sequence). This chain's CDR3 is CASSQSGGTSYNEQFF. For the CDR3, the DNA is TGTGCCAGCAGTCAAAGCGGGGGGACCTCCTACAATGAGCAGTTCTTC.

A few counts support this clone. The CDR3 here is CASSTGPGVVSDGYTF. In nucleotides, the CDR3 is TGCGCCAGCAGCACCGGACCGGGGGTCGTTTCGGATGGCTACACCTTC. The rearrangement links TRBV5-1 to TRBJ1-2; TRBD1 might be the D (5 bases). CDR3 length equals 16 residues. Germline V gives CDR1 SGHRS, CDR2 YFSETQ. Trimming shortened V by 4 bases and J by 6 bases, and 22 bases separated the two germline ends.